This is a list of T cell receptor beta chains from one sample in a study of cytomegalovirus exposure and HLA in healthy donors. Sequencing was performed with immunoSEQ multiplex PCR; in TCRdb, only in-frame clones are kept and a portion is missing. Of about 170,000 clones detected, 65% to 85% appear once; the ten largest clones hold just over 4.5%. Input material: PBMCs. The receptors derive from a woman aged 45-59 years in good health and CMV-seropositive. CDR3s include the opening cysteine and the closing phenylalanine or tryptophan. The D gene is left open where the match is weak. A row's size may be missing; if present it is once, few, many or a size class.

V gene	clone size	J gene	D gene	CDR3 protein	CDR3 DNA
TRBV9	few	TRBJ2-1	NA	CASSWGDEQFF	TGTGCCAGCAGCTGGGGGGATGAGCAGTTCTTC
TRBV10-3	NA	TRBJ1-3	NA	CAISEGATVSGNTIYF	TGTGCCATCAGTGAGGGGGCAACAGTCTCTGGAAACACCATATATTTT
TRBV9	NA	TRBJ2-7	NA	CASSVAPTGASYEQYF	TGTGCCAGCAGCGTAGCCCCAACAGGTGCCTCTTACGAGCAGTACTTC
TRBV18	NA	TRBJ2-2	NA	CASSLNRENTGELFF	TGTGCCAGCTCACTTAACAGGGAGAACACCGGGGAGCTGTTTTTT
TRBV5-1	NA	TRBJ1-6	NA	CASSFSLDYNSPLHF	TGCGCCAGCAGCTTCAGCCTAGACTATAATTCACCCCTCCACTTT
TRBV28	once	TRBJ1-5	NA	CASSSPREARNQPQHF	TGTGCCAGCAGTTCCCCACGGGAAGCCCGGAATCAGCCCCAGCATTTT
TRBV5-4	NA	TRBJ2-7	NA	CASSTEAGYEQYF	TGTGCCAGCAGCACTGAAGCGGGCTACGAGCAGTACTTC
TRBV14	NA	TRBJ1-2	NA	CASSQDTSYGQSYGYTF	TGTGCCAGCAGCCAAGATACCTCCTACGGACAATCCTATGGCTACACCTTC
TRBV27	NA	TRBJ1-1	NA	CASRLTGTTEAFF	TGTGCCAGCAGATTGACCGGGACAACTGAAGCTTTCTTT
TRBV13	once	TRBJ1-1	NA	CASSLISIGRTEAFF	TGTGCCAGCAGCTTAATATCAATTGGGAGGACTGAAGCTTTCTTT
TRBV10-3	NA	TRBJ2-7	TRBD2	CAISESAASGYEQYF	TGTGCCATCAGTGAGTCAGCGGCTAGCGGCTACGAGCAGTACTTC
TRBV7-2	few	TRBJ1-1	NA	CASSLGDKEMNTEAFF	TGTGCCAGCAGCTTAGGGGACAAGGAGATGAACACTGAAGCTTTCTTT
TRBV16	NA	TRBJ1-5	NA	CASSPVSGGSNQPQHF	TGTGCCAGCAGCCCTGTCTCGGGGGGGAGCAATCAGCCCCAGCATTTT
TRBV29-1	NA	TRBJ2-5	TRBD2	CSVETSGAQETQYF	TGCAGCGTTGAAACTAGCGGGGCCCAAGAGACCCAGTACTTC
TRBV4-1	NA	TRBJ1-2	TRBD1	CASSQDRGSPYGYTF	TGCGCCAGCAGCCAGGACAGGGGGAGTCCATATGGCTACACCTTC
TRBV5-1	NA	TRBJ2-2	TRBD2	CASSETSGGHPGELFF	TGCGCCAGCAGCGAGACTAGCGGGGGGCACCCCGGGGAGCTGTTTTTT
TRBV19	NA	TRBJ1-5	NA	CASSHSPSGSNQPQHF	TGTGCCAGTAGCCACTCCCCATCGGGGAGCAATCAGCCCCAGCATTTT
TRBV11-2	once	TRBJ1-1	NA	CASSLEGTRLNTEAFF	TGTGCCAGCAGCTTAGAAGGGACACGGTTGAACACTGAAGCTTTCTTT
TRBV7-9	NA	TRBJ1-2	NA	CASSFFRGHRPGGYTF	TGTGCCAGCAGCTTTTTTCGGGGACACCGCCCTGGAGGCTACACCTTC
TRBV5-1	NA	TRBJ2-1	NA	CASSLDYTQFF	TGCGCCAGCAGCTTGGACTATACGCAGTTCTTC
TRBV29-1	NA	TRBJ2-1	NA	CSVEQGDTYNEQFF	TGCAGCGTTGAACAAGGGGATACTTACAATGAGCAGTTCTTC
TRBV28	NA	TRBJ1-2	NA	CASRNGALYGYTF	TGTGCCAGCAGGAATGGGGCGCTCTATGGCTACACCTTC
TRBV6-1	NA	TRBJ2-3	NA	CASSENRRADRFVTSTDTQYF	TGTGCCAGCAGTGAAAATAGGCGGGCAGACCGGTTTGTGACTAGCACAGATACGCAGTATTTT
TRBV15	NA	TRBJ2-3	TRBD2	CATSRRIGLAFTDTQYF	TGTGCCACCAGCAGACGAATAGGACTAGCGTTCACAGATACGCAGTATTTT
TRBV27	NA	TRBJ1-1	NA	CASSRETARRDEAFF	TGTGCCAGCAGTAGGGAGACAGCCCGGAGGGATGAAGCTTTCTTT
TRBV14	NA	TRBJ2-3	NA	CASSQEAATDTQYF	TGTGCCAGCAGCCAAGAGGCGGCTACAGATACGCAGTATTTT
TRBV5-1	NA	TRBJ1-1	NA	CASSLDLGGNTEAFF	TGCGCCAGCAGCTTGGATTTAGGGGGAAACACTGAAGCTTTCTTT
TRBV4-3	NA	TRBJ2-1	NA	CASSQEVTGGGEQFF	TGCGCCAGCAGCCAAGAGGTGACAGGTGGAGGTGAGCAGTTCTTC
TRBV29-1	NA	TRBJ2-7	TRBD2	CSVETRLAGNEQYF	TGCAGCGTTGAAACGCGACTAGCGGGCAACGAGCAGTACTTC
TRBV6-5	NA	TRBJ2-1	NA	CASSLLGQGTNEQFF	TGTGCCAGCAGTTTGTTGGGGCAGGGAACCAATGAGCAGTTCTTC
TRBV21-1	NA	TRBJ2-3	NA	CASSFRGLITDTQYF	TGTGCCAGCAGCTTTAGGGGACTCATCACAGATACGCAGTATTTT
TRBV18	NA	TRBJ2-7	TRBD2	CASSPPGLGTSAQEQYF	TGTGCCAGCTCACCACCGGGCCTAGGGACTAGCGCTCAGGAGCAGTACTTC
TRBV7-3	NA	TRBJ2-1	NA	CASSHQGGAGWNEQFF	TGTGCCAGCAGTCACCAAGGGGGAGCAGGGTGGAATGAGCAGTTCTTC
TRBV7-9	NA	TRBJ2-6	NA	CASSFSGAPGANVLTF	TGTGCCAGCAGCTTTAGTGGGGCTCCTGGGGCCAACGTCCTGACTTTC
TRBV19	NA	TRBJ1-3	NA	CASTPVRFSGNTIYF	TGTGCCAGTACCCCTGTTCGTTTCTCTGGAAACACCATATATTTT
TRBV18	NA	TRBJ1-5	NA	CASSPSGDQNQPQHF	TGTGCCAGCTCACCTTCAGGGGACCAAAATCAGCCCCAGCATTTT
TRBV14	NA	TRBJ2-7	TRBD2	CATNPIQTSGVSQYF	TGTGCCACCAACCCAATCCAGACTAGCGGGGTGTCGCAGTACTTC
TRBV7-2	NA	TRBJ2-3	TRBD2	CASSLAGSGGGTDTQYF	TGTGCCAGCAGCTTAGCTGGTAGCGGGGGGGGCACAGATACGCAGTATTTT
TRBV6-5	NA	TRBJ2-7	TRBD2	CASSYRGDYSSYEQYF	TGTGCCAGCAGTTACAGAGGGGACTATTCTTCCTACGAGCAGTACTTC
TRBV6-1	once	TRBJ2-3	NA	CASFMALATDTQYF	TGTGCCAGCTTTATGGCTTTGGCAACAGATACGCAGTATTTT
TRBV2	few	TRBJ1-5	NA	CASHREEHQPQHF	TGTGCCAGCCACAGGGAAGAACATCAGCCCCAGCATTTT